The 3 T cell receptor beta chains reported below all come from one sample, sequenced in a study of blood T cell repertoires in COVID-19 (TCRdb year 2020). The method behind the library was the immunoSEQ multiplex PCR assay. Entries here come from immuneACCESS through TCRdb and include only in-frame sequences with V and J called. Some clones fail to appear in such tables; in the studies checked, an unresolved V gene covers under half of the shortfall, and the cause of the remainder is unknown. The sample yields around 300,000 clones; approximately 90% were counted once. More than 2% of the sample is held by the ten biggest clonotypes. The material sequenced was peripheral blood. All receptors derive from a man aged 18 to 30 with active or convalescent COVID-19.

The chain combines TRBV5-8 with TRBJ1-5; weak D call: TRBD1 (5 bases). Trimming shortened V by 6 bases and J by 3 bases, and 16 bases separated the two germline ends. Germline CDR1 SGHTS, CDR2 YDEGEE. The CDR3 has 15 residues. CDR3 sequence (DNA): TGTGCCAGCACCCCCTGGGGCCCTCTCAATCAGCCCCAGCATTTT. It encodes CASTPWGPLNQPQHF.

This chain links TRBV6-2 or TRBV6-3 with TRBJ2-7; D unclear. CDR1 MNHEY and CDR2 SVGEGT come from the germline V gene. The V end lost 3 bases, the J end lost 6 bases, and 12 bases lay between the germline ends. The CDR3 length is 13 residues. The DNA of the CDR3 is TGTGCCAGCAGTTATCACCCCTCTAGCGAGCAGTACTTC. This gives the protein CASSYHPSSEQYF.

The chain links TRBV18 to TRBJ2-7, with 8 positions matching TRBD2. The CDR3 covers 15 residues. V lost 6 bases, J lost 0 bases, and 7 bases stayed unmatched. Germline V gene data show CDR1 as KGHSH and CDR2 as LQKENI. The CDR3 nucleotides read TGTGCCAGCTCCCCTGAGCGGGGGCCCTCCTACGAGCAGTACTTC. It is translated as CASSPERGPSYEQYF.